The subject of this entry is one T cell receptor beta chain. This record belongs to a study of PD-L1 blockade in urothelial cancer. Produced via immunoSEQ multiplex PCR; TCRdb's table is partial and in-frame only. Of tens of thousands of clones listed, more than 70% are singletons. V shed 10 bases, J shed 7 bases, and the junction held 7 bases outside the gene matches. Germline V gene sequence: CDR1 MNHEY, CDR2 SVGAGI. The CDR3 extends over 12 amino acids. This specimen was PBMCs, taken around atezolizumab (anti-PD-L1) treatment. The chain employs TRBV6-5 and TRBJ1-2, with 9 positions matching TRBD1. The receptor was derived from a middle-aged man with urothelial cancer. CDR3 region: CATSTGGLGYTF. Here the CDR3 DNA reads TGTGCCACCTCGACAGGGGGTCTTGGCTACACCTTC.